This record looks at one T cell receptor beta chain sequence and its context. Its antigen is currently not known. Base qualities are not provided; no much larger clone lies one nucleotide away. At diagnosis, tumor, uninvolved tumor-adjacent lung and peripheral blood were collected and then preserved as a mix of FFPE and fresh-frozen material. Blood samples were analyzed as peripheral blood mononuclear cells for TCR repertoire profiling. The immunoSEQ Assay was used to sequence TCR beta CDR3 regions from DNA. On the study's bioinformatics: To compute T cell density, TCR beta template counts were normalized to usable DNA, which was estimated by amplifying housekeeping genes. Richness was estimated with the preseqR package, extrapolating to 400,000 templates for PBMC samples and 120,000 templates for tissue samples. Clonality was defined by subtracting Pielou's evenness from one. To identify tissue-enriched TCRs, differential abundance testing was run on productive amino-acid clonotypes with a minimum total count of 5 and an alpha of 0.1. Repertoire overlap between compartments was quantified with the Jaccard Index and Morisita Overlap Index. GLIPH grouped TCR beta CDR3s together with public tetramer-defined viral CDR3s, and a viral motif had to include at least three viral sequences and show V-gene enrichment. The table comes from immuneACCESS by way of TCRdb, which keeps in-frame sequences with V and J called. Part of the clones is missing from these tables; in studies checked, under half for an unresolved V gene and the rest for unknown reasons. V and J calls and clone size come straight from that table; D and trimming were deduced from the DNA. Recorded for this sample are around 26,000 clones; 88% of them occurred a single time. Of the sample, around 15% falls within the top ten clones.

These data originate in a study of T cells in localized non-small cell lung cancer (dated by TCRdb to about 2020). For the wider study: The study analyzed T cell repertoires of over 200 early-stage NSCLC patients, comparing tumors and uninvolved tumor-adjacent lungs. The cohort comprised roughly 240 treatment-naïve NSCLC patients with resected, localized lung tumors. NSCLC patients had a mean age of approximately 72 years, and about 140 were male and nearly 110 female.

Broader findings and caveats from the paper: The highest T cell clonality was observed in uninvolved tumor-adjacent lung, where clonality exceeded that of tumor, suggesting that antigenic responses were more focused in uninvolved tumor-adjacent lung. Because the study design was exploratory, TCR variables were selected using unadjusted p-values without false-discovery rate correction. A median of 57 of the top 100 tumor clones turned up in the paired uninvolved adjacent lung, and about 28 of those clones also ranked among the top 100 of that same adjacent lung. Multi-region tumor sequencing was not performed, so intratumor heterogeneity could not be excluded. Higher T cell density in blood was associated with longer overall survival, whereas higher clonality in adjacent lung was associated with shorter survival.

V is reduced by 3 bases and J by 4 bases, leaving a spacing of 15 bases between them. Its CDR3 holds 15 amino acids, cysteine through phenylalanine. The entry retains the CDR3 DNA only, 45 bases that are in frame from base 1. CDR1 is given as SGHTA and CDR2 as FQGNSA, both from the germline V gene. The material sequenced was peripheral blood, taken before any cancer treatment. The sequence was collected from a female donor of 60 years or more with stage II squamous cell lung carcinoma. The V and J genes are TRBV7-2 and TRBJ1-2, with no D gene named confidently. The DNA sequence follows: TGTGCCAGCAGCTTCGGCCTGACTCCCGGCTATGGCTACACCTTC. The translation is CASSFGLTPGYGYTF.